This T cell receptor beta chain appears in the sequencing data of a study of cytomegalovirus exposure and HLA in healthy donors. The study's findings and limits: CMV antigen specificity was confirmed in vitro for three CMV-associated chains. The listing of some 170 TCR beta chains classed them as cytomegalovirus-associated. Cytomegalovirus status was reportedly diagnosed by the classifier with high specificity and sensitivity.

Produced via immunoSEQ multiplex PCR; TCRdb's table is partial and in-frame only. The sample has about 69,000 clones; roughly 95% are singletons. The CDR3 is 16 residues long. Looked up from germline, CDR1 is MDHEN and CDR2 is SYDVKM. The junction had 11 bases not matched to a gene; V was cut back by 1 base and J by 6 bases. The donors were in the roughly 110-subject validation cohort, distinct from the approximately 700-subject first cohort. On this clone itself: The antigen is not known.

Sequencing was carried out using PBMCs. V gene TRBV28 combines with J gene TRBJ2-7; TRBD2 agrees at 8 bases. The origin of this receptor is a woman between 18 and 29 years old in good health and CMV-seropositive. The CDR3 nucleotides are TGTGCCAGCAGTTTATCACGCGGGACTAGGGTTCTCGAGCAGTACTTC. Amino acids: CASSLSRGTRVLEQYF.